The next 10 T cell receptor beta chains were all read from a single sample in a study of blood T cell repertoires in COVID-19. Here immunoSEQ multiplex PCR was the method, and the copy in TCRdb shows in-frame clones only, minus some. The sample carries around 60,000 clones, 75% to 85% recorded once. Sequenced sample: peripheral blood. All receptors come from an elderly man with acute or convalescent COVID-19.

The CDR3 region has the DNA TGTGCCAGCAGTGCCGGTTGGCTAGCGGGGGCCAAAGGAGCCTACAATGAGCAGTTCTTC. This encodes CASSAGWLAGAKGAYNEQFF. This chain uses TRBV2 with TRBJ2-1; 10 bases fit TRBD2. This CDR3 is built from 20 residues. The junction had 17 bases not matched to a gene; V was cut back by 4 bases and J by 2 bases. CDR1 SNHLY and CDR2 FYNNEI come from the germline V gene.

The chain carries TRBV5-1 and TRBJ2-3; possibly TRBD2 for D (7 bases). V was clipped by 1 base and J by 1 base, with 13 bases between them. CDR1 is SGHRS, CDR2 YFSETQ, per germline. There are 16 residues in the CDR3. The CDR3 nucleotides read TGCGCCAGCAGCTTGTTGCAGGGGAGGGGCACAGATACGCAGTATTTT. Translation: CASSLLQGRGTDTQYF.

The genes are TRBV7-9 and TRBJ1-1, with D maybe TRBD1 (6 bases). CDR3 length equals 15 residues. V lost 1 base and J lost 0, with 9 bases in between. Germline V gene sequence: CDR1 SEHNR, CDR2 FQNEAQ (reference sequence). The CDR3 is CASSLGTGMNTEAFF. The CDR3 DNA reads as TGTGCCAGCAGCTTAGGTACAGGGATGAACACTGAAGCTTTCTTT.

The rearrangement uses TRBV3-1 (or the pseudogene TRBV3-2) and TRBJ1-2, with D possibly being TRBD1 (5 bases). V lost 0 bases and J lost 4, with 9 bases in between. This CDR3 spans 14 amino acids. CDR1 and CDR2 from the germline V gene are LGHDT and YNNKEL (reference sequence). In DNA form, the CDR3 reads TGTGCCAGCAGCCAAGATAACGGGGGCTATGGCTACACCTTC. Translating gives CASSQDNGGYGYTF.

V is TRBV19 and J is TRBJ1-5; 9 bases match TRBD1. J was trimmed by 3 bases and V by 3 bases; bases with no gene match: 6. CDR3 length equals 16 residues. Germline assignment: CDR1 LNHDA and CDR2 SQIVND (reference sequence). CDR3 nucleotides: TGTGCCAGTAGTATCGTACAGGGGGCAAACAATCAGCCCCAGCATTTT. Its protein product is CASSIVQGANNQPQHF.

This chain links TRBV21-1 with TRBJ2-5; the D call in the table, TRBD2, was not verified against the DNA. TRBV21-1 is an annotated pseudogene. CDR3 length: 20 residues. CDR3: CASSKARCGEGVRMQETQYF. CDR3 nucleotides: TGTGCCAGCAGCAAAGCGCGCTGTGGGGAGGGGGTCAGGATGCAAGAGACCCAGTACTTC.

The CDR3 DNA sequence: TGTGCCAGCAGCCCAGGGGGGACCTCCTATAATTCACCCCTCCACTTT. It translates to CASSPGGTSYNSPLHF. The J gene is TRBJ1-6, the V gene TRBV11-3; 7 bases agree with TRBD1. In germline, CDR1 is SGHNT, CDR2 YENEEA. CDR3 length equals 16 residues. V shed 5 bases and J 0 bases; nucleotides not matched to a gene: 4. Drawing the rest from reference TRBV11-3 and TRBJ1-6, the complete variable domain is EAGVVQSPRYKIIEKKQPVAFWCNPISGHNTLYWYLQNLGQGPELLIRYENEEAVDDSQLPKDRFSAERLKGVDSTLKIQPAELGDSAVYLCASSPGGTSYNSPLHFGNGTRLTVT.

The genes are TRBV19 and TRBJ2-3, with 15 bases matching TRBD2. The V segment lost 5 bases and the J segment 0 bases; nucleotides outside the gene matches: 3. Germline CDR1 LNHDA, CDR2 SQIVND (reference sequence). CDR3 length: 17 amino acids. As DNA, the CDR3 is TGTGCCAGTAGTGTGGGACTAGCGGGGGGCAGCACAGATACGCAGTATTTT. Amino acids: CASSVGLAGGSTDTQYF. Filled out from reference TRBV19 and TRBJ2-3, the complete variable domain reads DGGITQSPKYLFRKEGQNVTLSCEQNLNHDAMYWYRQDPGQGLRLIYYSQIVNDFQKGDIAEGYSVSREKKESFPLTVTSAQKNPTAFYLCASSVGLAGGSTDTQYFGPGTRLTVL.

The chain joins TRBV4-1 to TRBJ2-1; possibly TRBD2 for D (7 bases). The V gene's germline CDR1 is MGHRA and CDR2 YSYEKL. The CDR3 has 15 residues. V was clipped by 3 bases and J by 9 bases, with 18 bases between them. The CDR3 DNA sequence: TGCGCCAGCAGCCATTTAGGTGGGGGGGCCCCTGAGCAGTTCTTC. It yields the protein CASSHLGGGAPEQFF.

The V and J genes are TRBV7-9 and TRBJ1-4, with TRBD1 matching 9 bases. V dropped 4 bases and J dropped 3; count of bases not matched to a gene: 12. This CDR3 has 18 residues. The germline CDR1 and CDR2 sequences are SEHNR and FQNEAQ (reference sequence). The CDR3 DNA is TGTGCCAGCAGCTCCGGGACAGGGAATGTGGCGGCTAATGAAAAACTGTTTTTT. This codes for CASSSGTGNVAANEKLFF.